The 12 T cell receptor beta chains reported below all come from one sample, sequenced in a study of CD8 T cells in Susac syndrome. Random hexamers were used to reverse transcribe an amount of about 0.5 to 1 ug RNA. One entry per CDR3 protein results from TCRdb running MiXCR on the immunoSEQ multiplex PCR reads. The sample carries approximately 170,000 distinct CDR3 sequences, just over 90% recorded once. What was sequenced was CD4+ T cells from PBMCs. The receptor source for this set is a human donor in good health.

The J gene is TRBJ1-3, the V gene TRBV9; 7 bases agree with TRBD1. V lost 0 bases and J lost 1; bases outside the gene matches: 7. Germline V gene data show CDR1 as SGDLS and CDR2 as YYNGEE. CDR3 length: 17 amino acids. The CDR3 coding sequence is TGTGCCAGCAGCGTAGATGGGACAGCTGCATCTGGAAACACCATATATTTT. This codes for CASSVDGTAASGNTIYF.

This rearrangement joins TRBV3-1 to TRBJ1-1, with TRBD1 matching 10 bases. Germline V lookup: CDR1 LGHDT, CDR2 YNNKEL (reference sequence). The V and J ends lost 1 base and 0 bases, in that order; junction bases with no gene match: 2. The CDR3 is made up of 16 amino acids. The CDR3 spells CASSQGDRGLNTEAFF. CDR3 sequence (DNA): TGTGCCAGCAGCCAAGGGGACAGGGGATTGAACACTGAAGCTTTCTTT.

The V and J genes are TRBV6-6 and TRBJ2-3; D is perhaps TRBD2 (6 bases). The CDR3 has 15 residues. Per germline, CDR1 MNHNY and CDR2 SVGAGI (reference sequence). Trimming removed 8 bases at V and 2 bases at J, with 17 bases between. CDR3 residues: CASFGGGGATDTQYF. CDR3 in DNA: TGTGCCAGCTTTGGGGGAGGTGGGGCCACAGATACGCAGTATTTT.

The chain uses TRBV7-9 and TRBJ1-4; weak D call: TRBD1 (5 bases). V lost 3 bases and J lost 4, with 12 bases in between. The CDR3 loop spans 15 amino acids. Per the germline V gene, CDR1 is SEHNR and CDR2 is FQNEAQ (reference sequence). The chain's CDR3 is CASSFAAGHNEKLFF. For the CDR3, the DNA is TGTGCCAGCAGCTTTGCGGCAGGGCATAATGAAAAACTGTTTTTT.

The chain recombines TRBV2 with TRBJ2-5; possibly TRBD1 for D (5 bases). CDR1 SNHLY and CDR2 FYNNEI come from the germline V gene. The CDR3 totals 13 residues. Trimming pared 7 bases from V and 1 base from J, leaving 10 bases between. The CDR3 loop is CASTTRAQETQYF. In nucleotides, the CDR3 is TGTGCCAGCACGACCAGGGCCCAAGAGACCCAGTACTTC. The variable domain in full, with the rest retrieved from reference TRBV2 and TRBJ2-5, is EPEVTQTPSHQVTQMGQEVILRCVPISNHLYFYWYRQILGQKVEFLVSFYNNEISEKSEIFDDQFSVERPDGSNFTLKIRSTKLEDSAMYFCASTTRAQETQYFGPGTRLLVL.

This sequence joins TRBV2 and TRBJ1-6, with a weak D call TRBD1 (5 bases). The germline CDR1 and CDR2 sequences are SNHLY and FYNNEI. This CDR3 is built from 15 residues. Trimming removed 5 bases at V and 5 bases at J, with 13 bases between. Written as DNA, the CDR3 is TGTGCCAGCAGTCCCACAGGAGGAGATAATTCACCCCTCCACTTT. Protein sequence: CASSPTGGDNSPLHF.

V is TRBV5-6 and J is TRBJ1-3, with TRBD1 identical over 7 bases. Germline CDR1 reads SGHDT; CDR2 reads YYEEEE. The CDR3 contains 14 residues. V dropped 2 bases and J dropped 2; count of bases not matched to a gene: 1. The chain's CDR3 is CASSLRGPGNTIYF. The CDR3 region has the DNA TGTGCCAGCAGCTTAAGGGGGCCTGGAAACACCATATATTTT.

J is TRBJ1-6 and V is TRBV6-1; no definite D call. Trimming stripped 3 bases from V and 7 bases from J, with 7 bases between. CDR1 is MNHNS, CDR2 SASEGT, per germline. CDR3 size: 13 residues. The CDR3 DNA reads as TGTGCCAGCAGTGACAGACTGAATTCACCCCTCCACTTT. Translation gives CASSDRLNSPLHF.

The chain has TRBV27 and TRBJ2-2; 8 nucleotides agree with TRBD2. Germline V gives CDR1 MNHEY, CDR2 SMNVEV (reference sequence). The V and J ends lost 10 bases and 6 bases, in that order; junction bases with no gene match: 13. The CDR3 sequence is 15 residues long. DNA for the CDR3: TGTGCCACCCTCCGGGGGGGAGGGTTATCCGGGGAGCTGTTTTTT. Its protein product is CATLRGGGLSGELFF.

The V gene is TRBV3-1, the J gene TRBJ2-1; D is undetermined. Germline CDR1 reads LGHDT; CDR2 reads YNNKEL (reference sequence). The CDR3 runs 15 residues. Trimming shortened V by 4 bases and J by 0 bases, and 10 bases separated the two germline ends. The chain's CDR3 is CASSRGSSSYNEQFF. In nucleotides, the CDR3 is TGTGCCAGCAGCCGCGGTTCGAGCTCCTACAATGAGCAGTTCTTC.

The chain carries TRBV3-1 and TRBJ2-7; 8 bases align to TRBD2. CDR3 length equals 15 residues. The germline V gene has CDR1 LGHDT and CDR2 YNNKEL (reference sequence). V trimming: 4 bases; J trimming: 3 bases; junction bases outside the gene matches: 8. CDR3 sequence reads: CASSPQLAANYEQYF. CDR3 in DNA: TGTGCCAGCAGCCCTCAACTAGCGGCAAACTACGAGCAGTACTTC.

V is TRBV6-5 and J is TRBJ1-6; tentatively, D is TRBD1 (5 bases). Trimming took off 6 bases at V and 9 bases at J, with 15 bases between the two ends. Germline V gene sequence: CDR1 MNHEY, CDR2 SVGAGI. This CDR3 region has 14 residues. The CDR3 loop reads CASSQQEGLSPLHF. The CDR3 region has the DNA TGTGCCAGCAGCCAACAGGAAGGTCTTTCACCCCTCCACTTT.